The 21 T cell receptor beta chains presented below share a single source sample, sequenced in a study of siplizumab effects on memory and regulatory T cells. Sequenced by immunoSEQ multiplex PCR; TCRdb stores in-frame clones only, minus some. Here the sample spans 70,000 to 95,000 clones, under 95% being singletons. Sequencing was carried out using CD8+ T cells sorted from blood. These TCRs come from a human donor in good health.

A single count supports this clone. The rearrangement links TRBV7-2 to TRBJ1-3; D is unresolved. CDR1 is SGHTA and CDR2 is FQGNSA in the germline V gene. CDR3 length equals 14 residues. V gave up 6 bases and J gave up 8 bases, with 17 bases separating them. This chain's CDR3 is CASRALGESYTIYF. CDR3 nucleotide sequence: TGTGCCAGCAGGGCGCTTGGTGAGAGTTACACCATATATTTT.

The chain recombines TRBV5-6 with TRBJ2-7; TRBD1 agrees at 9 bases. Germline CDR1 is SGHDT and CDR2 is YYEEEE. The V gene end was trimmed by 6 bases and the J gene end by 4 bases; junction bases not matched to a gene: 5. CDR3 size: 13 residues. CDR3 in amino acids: CASMGQGRYEQYF. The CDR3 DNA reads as TGTGCCAGCATGGGACAGGGAAGGTACGAGCAGTACTTC.

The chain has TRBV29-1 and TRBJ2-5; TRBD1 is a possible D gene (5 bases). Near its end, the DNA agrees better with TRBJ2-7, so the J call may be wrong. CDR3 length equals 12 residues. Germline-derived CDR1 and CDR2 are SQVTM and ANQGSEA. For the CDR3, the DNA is TGCAGCGGTGGTGGGGCCTCCTACGAGCAGTACTTC. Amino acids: CSGGGASYEQYF.

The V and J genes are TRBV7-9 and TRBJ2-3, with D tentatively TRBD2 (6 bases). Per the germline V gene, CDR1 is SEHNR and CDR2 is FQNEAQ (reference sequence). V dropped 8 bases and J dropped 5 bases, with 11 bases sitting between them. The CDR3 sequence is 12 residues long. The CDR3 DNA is TGTGCCAGCTGCGACGGGGGAGATACGCAGTATTTT. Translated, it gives CASCDGGDTQYF. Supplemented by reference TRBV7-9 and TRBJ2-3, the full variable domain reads DTGVSQNPRHKITKRGQNVTFRCDPISEHNRLYWYRQTLGQGPEFLTYFQNEAQLEKSRLLSDRFSAERPKGSFSTLEIQRTEQGDSAMYLCASCDGGDTQYFGPGTRLTVL.

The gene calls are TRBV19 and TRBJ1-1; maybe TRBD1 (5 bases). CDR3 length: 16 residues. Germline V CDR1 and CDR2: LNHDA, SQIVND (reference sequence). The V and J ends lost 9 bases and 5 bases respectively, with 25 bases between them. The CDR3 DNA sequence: TGTGCCAGCACTGGGGGACGCTGGGGGGAGGATACTGAAGCTTTCTTT. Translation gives CASTGGRWGEDTEAFF.

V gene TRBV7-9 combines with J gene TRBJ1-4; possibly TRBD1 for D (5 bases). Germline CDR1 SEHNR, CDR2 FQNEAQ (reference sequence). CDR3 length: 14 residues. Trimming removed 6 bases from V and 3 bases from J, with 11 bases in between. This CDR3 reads CASRLPGANEKLFF. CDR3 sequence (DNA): TGTGCCAGCAGGCTCCCGGGGGCTAATGAAAAACTGTTTTTT.

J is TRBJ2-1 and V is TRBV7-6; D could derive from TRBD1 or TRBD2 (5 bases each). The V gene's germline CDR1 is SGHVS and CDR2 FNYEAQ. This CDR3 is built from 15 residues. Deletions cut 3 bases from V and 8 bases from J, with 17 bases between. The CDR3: CASSFINTMGDEQFF. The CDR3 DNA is TGTGCCAGCAGCTTTATTAACACGATGGGGGATGAGCAGTTCTTC.

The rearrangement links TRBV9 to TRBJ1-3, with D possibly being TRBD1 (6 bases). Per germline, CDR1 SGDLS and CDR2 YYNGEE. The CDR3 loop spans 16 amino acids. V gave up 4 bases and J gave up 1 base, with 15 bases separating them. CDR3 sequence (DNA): TGTGCCAGCAGCTTAGGGGGGGCCCCTTCTGGAAACACCATATATTTT. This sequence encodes CASSLGGAPSGNTIYF.

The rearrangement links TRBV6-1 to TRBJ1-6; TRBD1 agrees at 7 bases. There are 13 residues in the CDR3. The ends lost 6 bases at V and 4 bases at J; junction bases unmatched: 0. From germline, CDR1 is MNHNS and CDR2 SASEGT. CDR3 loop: CASRTGYNSPLHF. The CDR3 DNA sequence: TGTGCCAGCAGGACAGGGTATAATTCACCCCTCCACTTT.

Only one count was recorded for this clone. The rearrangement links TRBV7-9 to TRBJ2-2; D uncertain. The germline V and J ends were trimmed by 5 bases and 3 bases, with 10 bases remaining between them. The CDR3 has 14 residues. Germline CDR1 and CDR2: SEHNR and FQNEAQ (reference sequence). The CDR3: CASSRDADTGELFF. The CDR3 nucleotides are TGTGCCAGCAGCCGAGATGCGGACACCGGGGAGCTGTTTTTT.

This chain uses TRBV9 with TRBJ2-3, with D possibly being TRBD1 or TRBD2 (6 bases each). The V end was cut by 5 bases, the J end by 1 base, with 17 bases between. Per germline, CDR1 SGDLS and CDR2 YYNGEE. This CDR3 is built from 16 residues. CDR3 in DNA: TGTGCCAGCAGTACAACGGGGGCCTGGGGCACAGATACGCAGTATTTT. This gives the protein CASSTTGAWGTDTQYF.

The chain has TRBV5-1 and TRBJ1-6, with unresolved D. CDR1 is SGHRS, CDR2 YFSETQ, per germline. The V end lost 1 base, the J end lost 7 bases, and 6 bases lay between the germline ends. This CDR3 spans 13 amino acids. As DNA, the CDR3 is TGCGCCAGCAGCTTGTGGGTGAATTCACCCCTCCACTTT. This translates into CASSLWVNSPLHF.

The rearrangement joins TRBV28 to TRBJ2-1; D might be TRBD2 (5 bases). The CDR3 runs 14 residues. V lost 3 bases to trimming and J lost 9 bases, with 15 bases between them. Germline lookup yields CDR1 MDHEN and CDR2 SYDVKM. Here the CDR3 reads CASSFLGERGEQFF. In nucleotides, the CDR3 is TGTGCCAGCAGTTTTCTTGGGGAGCGCGGTGAGCAGTTCTTC.

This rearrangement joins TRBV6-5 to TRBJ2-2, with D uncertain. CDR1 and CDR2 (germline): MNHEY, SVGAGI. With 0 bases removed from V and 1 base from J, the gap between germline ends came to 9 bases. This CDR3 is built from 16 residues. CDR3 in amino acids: CASSYSGVKNTGELFF. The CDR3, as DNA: TGTGCCAGCAGTTACTCTGGGGTTAAGAACACCGGGGAGCTGTTTTTT.

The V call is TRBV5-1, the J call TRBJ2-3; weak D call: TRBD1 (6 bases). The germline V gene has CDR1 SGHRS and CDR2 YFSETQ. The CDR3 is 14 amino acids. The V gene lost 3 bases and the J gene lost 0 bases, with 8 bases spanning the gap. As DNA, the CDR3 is TGCGCCAGCAGCTCTGGACAGAGCACAGATACGCAGTATTTT. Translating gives CASSSGQSTDTQYF. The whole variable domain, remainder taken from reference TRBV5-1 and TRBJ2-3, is KAGVTQTPRYLIKTRGQQVTLSCSPISGHRSVSWYQQTPGQGLQFLFEYFSETQRNKGNFPGRFSGRQFSNSRSEMNVSTLELGDSALYLCASSSGQSTDTQYFGPGTRLTVL.

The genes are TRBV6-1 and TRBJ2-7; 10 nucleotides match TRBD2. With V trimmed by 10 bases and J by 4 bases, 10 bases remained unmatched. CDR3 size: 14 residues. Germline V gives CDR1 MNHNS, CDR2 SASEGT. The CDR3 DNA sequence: TGTGCCACCGTCGAGCGGGGGGGCTCATACGAGCAGTACTTC. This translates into CATVERGGSYEQYF.

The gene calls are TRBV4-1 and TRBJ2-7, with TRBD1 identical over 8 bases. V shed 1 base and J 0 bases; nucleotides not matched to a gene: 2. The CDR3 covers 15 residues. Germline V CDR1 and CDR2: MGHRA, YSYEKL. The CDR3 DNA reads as TGCGCCAGCAGCCAAGGGACAGGGACCTCCTACGAGCAGTACTTC. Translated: CASSQGTGTSYEQYF.

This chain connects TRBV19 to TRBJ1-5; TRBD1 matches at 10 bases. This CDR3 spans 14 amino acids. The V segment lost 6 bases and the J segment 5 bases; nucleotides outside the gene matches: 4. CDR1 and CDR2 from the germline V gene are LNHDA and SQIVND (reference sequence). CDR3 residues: CASRWDRGDQPQHF. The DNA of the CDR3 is TGTGCCAGTAGATGGGACAGGGGCGATCAGCCCCAGCATTTT.

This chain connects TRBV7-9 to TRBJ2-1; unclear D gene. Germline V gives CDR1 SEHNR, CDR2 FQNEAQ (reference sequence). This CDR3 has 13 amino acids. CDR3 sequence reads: CAYRPGLYNEQFF. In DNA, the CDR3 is TGTGCATATCGTCCGGGCCTATACAATGAGCAGTTCTTC. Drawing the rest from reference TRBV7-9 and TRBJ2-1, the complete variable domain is DTGVSQNPRHKITKRGQNVTFRCDPISEHNRLYWYRQTLGQGPEFLTYFQNEAQLEKSRLLSDRFSAERPKGSFSTLEIQRTEQGDSAMYLCAYRPGLYNEQFFGPGTRLTVL.

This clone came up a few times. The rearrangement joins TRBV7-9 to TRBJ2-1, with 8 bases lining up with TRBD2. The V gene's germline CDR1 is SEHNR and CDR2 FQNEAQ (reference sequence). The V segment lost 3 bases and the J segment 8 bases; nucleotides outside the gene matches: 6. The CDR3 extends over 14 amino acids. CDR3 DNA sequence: TGTGCCAGCAGCTTGATTAGCGGGGTCCATGAGCAGTTCTTC. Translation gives CASSLISGVHEQFF. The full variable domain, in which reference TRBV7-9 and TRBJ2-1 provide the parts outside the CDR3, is DTGVSQNPRHKITKRGQNVTFRCDPISEHNRLYWYRQTLGQGPEFLTYFQNEAQLEKSRLLSDRFSAERPKGSFSTLEIQRTEQGDSAMYLCASSLISGVHEQFFGPGTRLTVL.

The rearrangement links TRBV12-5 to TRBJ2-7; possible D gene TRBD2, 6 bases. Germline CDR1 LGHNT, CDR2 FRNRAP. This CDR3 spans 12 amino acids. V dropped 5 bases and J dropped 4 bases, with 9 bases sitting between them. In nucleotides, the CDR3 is TGTGCTAGTGGTGTGGGGGGTTACGAGCAGTACTTC. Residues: CASGVGGYEQYF.